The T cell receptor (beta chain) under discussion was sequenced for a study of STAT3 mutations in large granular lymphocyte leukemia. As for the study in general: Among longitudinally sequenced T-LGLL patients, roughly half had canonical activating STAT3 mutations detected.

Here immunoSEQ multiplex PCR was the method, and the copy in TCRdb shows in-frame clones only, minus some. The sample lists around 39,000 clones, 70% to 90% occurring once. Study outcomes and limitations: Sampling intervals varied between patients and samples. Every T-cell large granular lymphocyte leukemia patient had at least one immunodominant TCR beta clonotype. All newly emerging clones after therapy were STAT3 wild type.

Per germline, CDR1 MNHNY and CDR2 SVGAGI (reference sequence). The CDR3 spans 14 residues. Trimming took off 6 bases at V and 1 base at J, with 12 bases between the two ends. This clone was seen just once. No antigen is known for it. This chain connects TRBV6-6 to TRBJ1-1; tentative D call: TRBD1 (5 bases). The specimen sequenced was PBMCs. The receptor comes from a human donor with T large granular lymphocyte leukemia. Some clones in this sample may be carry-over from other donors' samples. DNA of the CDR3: TGTGCCAGCAGCGACTGGGGGGGGAACACTGAAGCTTTCTTT. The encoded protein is CASSDWGGNTEAFF.